Presented here are 29 T cell receptor beta chains from one specimen sequenced in a study of blood T cell repertoires in COVID-19. TCRdb keeps only in-frame clones here, not all; method: immunoSEQ multiplex PCR. Of 300,000 to 450,000 clones listed, roughly 84% are singletons. Sequenced: PBMCs or T cells enriched from blood (not recorded which). These receptors were taken from a woman between 25 and 40 years old who had recovered from COVID-19.

The rearrangement uses TRBV4-3 and TRBJ2-2; 12 bases are shared with TRBD1. V lost 2 bases, J lost 7 bases, and 8 bases stayed unmatched. The CDR3 has 17 residues. Germline V gene data show CDR1 as LGHNA and CDR2 as YSLEER. CDR3 protein: CASSQLPGQGAGGELFF. The CDR3 DNA follows: TGCGCCAGCAGCCAACTCCCGGGACAGGGGGCCGGCGGGGAGCTGTTTTTT.

The rearrangement joins TRBV7-2 to TRBJ1-5; D is unclear. The V and J ends lost 3 bases and 5 bases respectively, with 8 bases between them. The CDR3 is 13 amino acids. Germline assignment: CDR1 SGHTA and CDR2 FQGNSA. This chain's CDR3 is CASSFERDQPQHF. The CDR3 coding sequence is TGTGCCAGCAGCTTCGAGAGGGATCAGCCCCAGCATTTT.

For the CDR3, the DNA is TGTGCCAGTATGGGGACTTCCGGGACAGGGGGCCGTTACTATGGCTACACCTTC. It translates to CASMGTSGTGGRYYGYTF. This chain connects TRBV19 to TRBJ1-2, with 12 bases identical to TRBD1. With V trimmed by 7 bases and J by 3 bases, 15 bases remained unmatched. Germline CDR1 reads LNHDA; CDR2 reads SQIVND (reference sequence). This CDR3 is 18 amino acids long. Variable domain in full (rest from reference TRBV19 and TRBJ1-2): DGGITQSPKYLFRKEGQNVTLSCEQNLNHDAMYWYRQDPGQGLRLIYYSQIVNDFQKGDIAEGYSVSREKKESFPLTVTSAQKNPTAFYLCASMGTSGTGGRYYGYTFGSGTRLTVV.

This chain connects TRBV6-1 to TRBJ2-7, with 7 bases matching TRBD2. Germline V gene lookup returns CDR1 MNHNS and CDR2 SASEGT. V lost 2 bases, J lost 4 bases, and 8 bases stayed unmatched. The CDR3 contains 15 residues. CDR3 sequence reads: CASSESRGLGYEQYF. The DNA for the CDR3 is TGTGCCAGCAGTGAATCGCGGGGGTTAGGTTACGAGCAGTACTTC.

V usage is TRBV19 and J usage is TRBJ1-6; TRBD1 is a possible D gene (6 bases). CDR1 and CDR2 (germline): LNHDA, SQIVND (reference sequence). The CDR3 consists of 12 residues. Trimming removed 9 bases from V and 6 bases from J, with 9 bases in between. CDR3 bases: TGTGCCAGCAGGGGACCTAATTCACCCCTCCACTTT. As protein: CASRGPNSPLHF.

The chain couples TRBV6-1 to TRBJ2-2; TRBD1 matches 10 bases. The CDR3 length is 17 residues. Germline-derived CDR1 and CDR2 are MNHNS and SASEGT. The junction had 8 bases not matched to a gene; V was cut back by 2 bases and J by 5 bases. The CDR3 sequence: CASSESPGQGYTGELFF. The DNA for the CDR3 is TGTGCCAGCAGTGAATCGCCGGGACAGGGGTATACCGGGGAGCTGTTTTTT.

This chain links TRBV29-1 with TRBJ2-7, with 7 positions matching TRBD1. Per the germline V gene, CDR1 is SQVTM and CDR2 is ANQGSEA. The CDR3 is made up of 12 amino acids. J was trimmed by 6 bases and V by 5 bases; bases with no gene match: 7. This CDR3 reads CSVFNRGLEQYF. CDR3 sequence (DNA): TGCAGCGTTTTTAACAGGGGCCTCGAGCAGTACTTC.

J is TRBJ1-1 and V is TRBV18; D gene uncertain. This CDR3 region has 14 residues. With 0 bases removed from V and 1 base from J, the gap between germline ends came to 6 bases. The V gene's germline CDR1 is KGHSH and CDR2 LQKENI. This CDR3 is CASSPPAGNTEAFF. The CDR3 region has the DNA TGTGCCAGCTCACCACCAGCAGGGAACACTGAAGCTTTCTTT.

The J gene is TRBJ1-1, the V gene TRBV13; weak D call: TRBD1 (5 bases). The CDR3 sequence is 15 residues long. Deletions cut 5 bases from V and 0 bases from J, with 13 bases between. CDR1 is PRHDT, CDR2 FYEKMQ, per germline (reference sequence). In DNA form, the CDR3 reads TGTGCCAGCAGCGATAACAGGCTCTTGAACACTGAAGCTTTCTTT. As protein: CASSDNRLLNTEAFF.

The V gene is TRBV7-2, the J gene TRBJ2-3; D might be TRBD2 (5 bases). V shed 5 bases and J shed 4 bases, with 13 bases lying between them. Germline V gene sequence: CDR1 SGHTA, CDR2 FQGNSA. This CDR3 spans 14 amino acids. CDR3 sequence: CASSDLSGADTQYF. Here the CDR3 DNA reads TGTGCCAGCAGCGACCTCTCCGGGGCAGATACGCAGTATTTT.

The J gene is TRBJ2-1, the V gene TRBV6-1; 12 nucleotides match TRBD2. The CDR3 covers 15 residues. J gave up 6 bases and V 2 bases, and 2 bases lay outside the gene matches. CDR1 MNHNS and CDR2 SASEGT come from the germline V gene. CDR3 bases: TGTGCCAGCAGTGAACTAGCGGGGGGGCCCAATGAGCAGTTCTTC. Translating gives CASSELAGGPNEQFF.

The chain employs TRBV7-9 and TRBJ1-3, with D maybe TRBD1 (5 bases). There are 16 residues in the CDR3. V was shortened by 6 bases and J by 3 bases, with 18 bases between the two germline ends. CDR1 and CDR2 from the germline V gene are SEHNR and FQNEAQ (reference sequence). This CDR3 reads CASSAGRRFFGNTIYF. The CDR3 DNA reads TGTGCCAGCAGTGCGGGACGCCGGTTTTTTGGAAACACCATATATTTT. Variable domain in full (rest from reference TRBV7-9 and TRBJ1-3): DTGVSQNPRHKITKRGQNVTFRCDPISEHNRLYWYRQTLGQGPEFLTYFQNEAQLEKSRLLSDRFSAERPKGSFSTLEIQRTEQGDSAMYLCASSAGRRFFGNTIYFGEGSWLTVV.

This chain uses TRBV28 with TRBJ2-1; possibly TRBD1 for D (6 bases). This CDR3 has 15 amino acids. Per the germline V gene, CDR1 is MDHEN and CDR2 is SYDVKM. V was trimmed by 8 bases and J by 6 bases, leaving 20 bases between them. The CDR3 nucleotides are TGTGCCAGCGGGGGCTCCATTGGGAGAATCAATGAGCAGTTCTTC. It translates to CASGGSIGRINEQFF.

The J gene is TRBJ1-6, the V gene TRBV19; 7 bases fit TRBD1. The V and J ends lost 6 bases and 7 bases, in that order; junction bases with no gene match: 6. The CDR3 has 14 residues. CDR1 and CDR2 from the germline V gene are LNHDA and SQIVND (reference sequence). The CDR3 loop is CASRRGQQNSPLHF. DNA of the CDR3: TGTGCCAGTAGACGGGGACAGCAAAATTCACCCCTCCACTTT.

The chain has TRBV7-9 and TRBJ2-3; 15 bases are a match to TRBD2. With V trimmed by 3 bases and J by 5 bases, 9 bases remained unmatched. The CDR3 is 18 amino acids. From germline, CDR1 is SEHNR and CDR2 FQNEAQ (reference sequence). The CDR3 sequence is CASSFGLAGGPSEDTQYF. CDR3 in DNA: TGTGCCAGCAGCTTCGGACTAGCGGGGGGGCCCTCGGAAGATACGCAGTATTTT.

This clone has a handful of counts. This chain uses TRBV25-1 with TRBJ1-6; TRBD1 aligns across 7 bases. J was trimmed by 17 bases and V by 3 bases; bases with no gene match: 7. This CDR3 spans 12 amino acids. The V gene's germline CDR1 is MGHDK and CDR2 SYGVNS. CDR3 nucleotide sequence: TGTGCCAGCAGTGATCAAGGGACAGTATTCCACTTT. Translated: CASSDQGTVFHF.

This rearrangement joins TRBV7-6 to TRBJ2-5; the match to TRBD2 covers 7 bases. Germline V lookup: CDR1 SGHVS, CDR2 FNYEAQ. Trimming removed 0 bases from V and 3 bases from J; junction bases left unmatched: 1. The CDR3 runs 14 residues. This CDR3 reads CASSLAGGKETQYF. The CDR3, as DNA: TGTGCCAGCAGCTTAGCGGGAGGGAAAGAGACCCAGTACTTC.

This clone was observed a few times. The chain has TRBV2 and TRBJ1-5, with D hard to call. The germline V and J ends were trimmed by 1 base and 7 bases, with 14 bases remaining between them. In germline, CDR1 is SNHLY, CDR2 FYNNEI. CDR3 size: 15 residues. The CDR3 here is CASSEGISVGQPQHF. The CDR3 DNA reads as TGTGCCAGCAGTGAAGGGATATCGGTGGGCCAGCCCCAGCATTTT.

This chain connects TRBV19 to TRBJ1-1; possible D gene TRBD1, 6 bases. Trimming pared 0 bases from V and 0 bases from J, leaving 11 bases between. Germline V CDR1 and CDR2: LNHDA, SQIVND (reference sequence). The CDR3 length is 16 residues. CDR3 DNA sequence: TGTGCCAGTAGTATAGACTGGACAGCGATGAACACTGAAGCTTTCTTT. Translating it yields CASSIDWTAMNTEAFF. The full variable domain, its missing parts supplied by reference TRBV19 and TRBJ1-1, is DGGITQSPKYLFRKEGQNVTLSCEQNLNHDAMYWYRQDPGQGLRLIYYSQIVNDFQKGDIAEGYSVSREKKESFPLTVTSAQKNPTAFYLCASSIDWTAMNTEAFFGQGTRLTVV.

The sample holds a few counts of this clone. The chain employs TRBV6-5 and TRBJ2-1; TRBD2 might be the D (7 bases). Germline V lookup: CDR1 MNHEY, CDR2 SVGAGI. V was clipped by 6 bases and J by 6 bases, with 15 bases between them. This CDR3 has 14 amino acids. DNA for the CDR3: TGTGCCAGCAGAAGGGGGGGGCTCGGCAATGAGCAGTTCTTC. Encoded protein: CASRRGGLGNEQFF.

The chain recombines TRBV18 with TRBJ2-7, with 7 nucleotides matching TRBD1. CDR1 is KGHSH, CDR2 LQKENI, per germline. This CDR3 comprises 13 residues. J was trimmed by 3 bases and V by 2 bases; bases with no gene match: 1. CDR3 DNA sequence: TGTGCCAGCTCACCAGGGACAGTCTACGAGCAGTACTTC. It yields the protein CASSPGTVYEQYF.

This clone was detected a few times. V and J are TRBV27 and TRBJ2-7, with 11 bases that match TRBD2. Trimming at V came to 2 bases and at J to 4 bases, leaving 4 bases not matched to a gene. The CDR3 has 15 amino acids. The germline V gene encodes CDR1 MNHEY and CDR2 SMNVEV (reference sequence). The CDR3 nucleotides are TGTGCCAGCAGTTTACCGACTAGCGGGGAATACGAGCAGTACTTC. Translating gives CASSLPTSGEYEQYF.

The chain carries TRBV28 and TRBJ2-6, with 9 positions matching TRBD2. This CDR3 has 15 amino acids. CDR1 and CDR2 (germline): MDHEN, SYDVKM. This chain's CDR3 is CAPRAGGAGANVLTF. CDR3 DNA: TGTGCTCCACGAGCGGGGGGCGCTGGGGCCAACGTCCTGACTTTC.

The genes are TRBV7-9 and TRBJ1-1, with D possibly TRBD1 on 5 matching bases. Germline V gene lookup returns CDR1 SEHNR and CDR2 FQNEAQ (reference sequence). V was clipped by 1 base and J by 1 base, with 7 bases between them. CDR3 length equals 14 residues. The CDR3 sequence: CASSLGQKNTEAFF. CDR3 nucleotides: TGTGCCAGCAGCTTAGGACAGAAGAACACTGAAGCTTTCTTT.

The chain combines TRBV6-5 with TRBJ2-7; 7 bases agree with TRBD2. Losses at the gene ends were 0 bases for V and 4 bases for J; bases not matched to a gene: 6. The V gene's germline CDR1 is MNHEY and CDR2 SVGAGI. CDR3 length equals 15 residues. The CDR3 loop reads CASSYSGGISYEQYF. CDR3 nucleotide sequence: TGTGCCAGCAGTTACTCGGGAGGGATTAGTTACGAGCAGTACTTC.

A note on this clone: Germline is not matched at one junction end, which may reflect a read error. This CDR3 reads CASSLDQGAEMF. DNA of the CDR3: TGCGCCAGCAGCTTGGATCAGGGGGCGGAAATGTTC. The chain is built from TRBV5-1 and TRBJ1-2, with 8 nucleotides matching TRBD1. The CDR3 is 12 residues long. Germline CDR1 SGHRS, CDR2 YFSETQ.

This chain joins TRBV7-8 and TRBJ1-2; TRBD1 might be the D (5 bases). V lost 1 base and J 4 bases, leaving 19 bases between the germline ends. CDR1 and CDR2 (germline): SGHVS, FQNEAQ. The CDR3 has 17 residues. In DNA, the CDR3 is TGTGCCAGCAGCTTAGGTGGGCAGGGATACCAAGCCTATGGCTACACCTTC. This sequence encodes CASSLGGQGYQAYGYTF.

V is TRBV11-2 and J is TRBJ1-4, with D possibly matching TRBD1 (5 bases). Germline V lookup: CDR1 SGHAT, CDR2 FQNNGV. CDR3 length: 16 residues. V shed 0 bases and J shed 12 bases, with 20 bases lying between them. The CDR3 sequence is CASSLDQFTGRDELFF. CDR3 DNA: TGTGCCAGCAGCTTAGATCAGTTTACGGGCAGGGATGAACTGTTTTTT.

The chain links TRBV7-8 to TRBJ2-7; TRBD2 aligns across 8 bases. The V gene's germline CDR1 is SGHVS and CDR2 FQNEAQ. The CDR3 sequence is 16 residues long. The V and J ends lost 5 bases and 2 bases, in that order; junction bases with no gene match: 11. CDR3 sequence: CASSLNHGRGAYEQYF. In DNA form, the CDR3 reads TGTGCCAGCAGCCTAAACCATGGGCGGGGGGCCTACGAGCAGTACTTC.